These 10 T cell receptor beta chains originate from one sample sequenced in a study of blood T cells in healthy people across ages. Through a sample-barcoded 5' primer and a J-beta primer mix, a second PCR was run for roughly 6 to 11 cycles. TCRdb passed the 5' RACE reads through MiXCR, listing each CDR3 protein once. The sample carries around 500,000 distinct CDR3 sequences, 40% to 50% recorded once. The sequenced material came from blood. These receptor sequences come from an elderly man in good health.

The V and J genes are TRBV20-1 and TRBJ1-5; D is possibly TRBD1 (6 bases). Deletions cut 3 bases from V and 2 bases from J, with 14 bases between. Per the germline V gene, CDR1 is DFQATT and CDR2 is SNEGSKA (reference sequence). This CDR3 has 15 residues. CDR3 DNA sequence: TGCAGTGCTAGTTTAGGGGGTAAAGGCAATCAGCCCCAGCATTTT. As protein: CSASLGGKGNQPQHF.

V gene TRBV6-2 or TRBV6-3 combines with J gene TRBJ2-3; tentative D call: TRBD2 (6 bases). V lost 8 bases, J lost 2 bases, and 20 bases lay in between. The CDR3 is made up of 16 amino acids. Germline lookup yields CDR1 MNHEY and CDR2 SVGEGT. The CDR3: CASCLGEGLPTDTQYF. CDR3 bases: TGTGCCAGCTGCCTGGGAGAGGGACTCCCCACAGATACGCAGTATTTT.

V and J are TRBV3-1 and TRBJ2-1; tentative D call: TRBD1 (5 bases). The V and J ends lost 4 bases and 2 bases respectively, with 9 bases between them. Germline values: CDR1 LGHDT, CDR2 YNNKEL (reference sequence). The CDR3 consists of 14 residues. CDR3 loop: CASSRQGAYNEQFF. CDR3 DNA: TGTGCCAGCAGCCGGCAGGGTGCCTACAATGAGCAGTTCTTC.

This clonotype was counted a few times. This rearrangement joins TRBV25-1 to TRBJ2-1; 7 nucleotides align to TRBD2. This CDR3 has 11 residues. V was pared by 5 bases and J by 13 bases, with 5 bases of the junction left unmatched. CDR1 MGHDK and CDR2 SYGVNS come from the germline V gene. This chain's CDR3 is CASSRREGQFF. DNA for the CDR3: TGTGCCAGCAGTCGCAGGGAGGGACAGTTCTTC.

In its sample, this clonotype was seen many times. The chain carries TRBV7-9 and TRBJ2-1, with no clear D. The CDR3 runs 13 residues. Germline CDR1 and CDR2: SEHNR and FQNEAQ (reference sequence). Trimming left V 5 bases short and J 4 bases short, with 9 bases between. The chain's CDR3 is CASSAALYNEQFF. The CDR3 DNA reads TGTGCCAGCAGCGCGGCCTTGTACAATGAGCAGTTCTTC.

This chain joins TRBV10-3 and TRBJ2-3; D is perhaps TRBD2 (6 bases). Germline V gives CDR1 ENHRY, CDR2 SYGVKD. With 0 bases removed from V and 5 bases from J, the gap between germline ends came to 12 bases. This CDR3 spans 15 amino acids. The CDR3 is CAISESEGSGDTQYF. The CDR3 bases are TGTGCCATCAGTGAGTCGGAGGGGTCCGGAGATACGCAGTATTTT.

This chain joins TRBV30 and TRBJ2-4; D possibly corresponds to TRBD2 (6 bases). The J call may be mistaken, given a closer DNA end match to TRBJ2-7. The CDR3 runs 10 residues. The germline V gene has CDR1 GTSNPN and CDR2 SVGIG (reference sequence). The CDR3 protein is CACGRGEQYF. Written as DNA, the CDR3 is TGTGCCTGCGGGAGAGGCGAGCAGTACTTC.

This clonotype has more than one count but fewer than ten. The gene calls are TRBV3-1 and TRBJ2-1, with TRBD2 matching over 13 bases. The CDR3 has 14 residues. Germline CDR1 and CDR2: LGHDT and YNNKEL (reference sequence). The V gene end was trimmed by 6 bases and the J gene end by 9 bases; junction bases not matched to a gene: 5. Written as DNA, the CDR3 is TGTGCCAGCAGACCGACTAGCGGGGGGTTTGAGCAGTTCTTC. Encoded protein: CASRPTSGGFEQFF.

The J gene is TRBJ1-6, the V gene TRBV11-2; a possible D gene is TRBD1 (5 bases). Per the germline V gene, CDR1 is SGHAT and CDR2 is FQNNGV. V lost 1 base and J lost 6, with 7 bases in between. The CDR3 runs to 14 residues. The CDR3 DNA reads as TGTGCCAGCAGCTTAGGGGACCTTAATTCACCCCTCCACTTT. This encodes CASSLGDLNSPLHF.

V is TRBV6-6 and J is TRBJ2-3; 10 positions match TRBD2. This CDR3 spans 17 amino acids. Germline CDR1 is MNHNY and CDR2 is SVGAGI (reference sequence). V lost 5 bases, J lost 3 bases, and 11 bases stayed unmatched. In DNA form, the CDR3 reads TGTGCCAGCAGTCCGCCACAGCGGGGGGGCTTGACAGATACGCAGTATTTT. It specifies CASSPPQRGGLTDTQYF.